The source of this T cell receptor (beta chain) is a study of T cell responses to AZD1222 COVID-19 vaccine. Second doses were pooled across both intervals (about 4 or about 12 weeks). This CDR3 contains 15 residues. J gave up 5 bases and V 3 bases, and 9 bases lay outside the gene matches. CDR1 and CDR2 from the germline V gene are SGHTS and YDEGEE. Of note for this clone: Its specificity is not known.

Whole-study results and caveats: The span of vaccine-associated CD4 TCRs extended across spike, with dominance at 160-218 and 743-854.

Method: immunoSEQ multiplex PCR; TCRdb's copy keeps in-frame clones and lacks some. The repertoire holds around 99,000 clones, approximately 89% seen once, with 7.5% to 9.5% in the top ten. The rearrangement joins TRBV5-8 to TRBJ2-5, with TRBD1 matching 8 bases. This specimen consisted of peripheral blood, obtained 28 days after the second AZD1222 dose. This TCR was recovered from an adult who received the AZD1222 COVID-19 vaccine. CDR3 amino acids: CASSSGQGMGETQYF. The CDR3 DNA reads TGTGCCAGCAGCTCCGGACAGGGAATGGGGGAGACCCAGTACTTC.